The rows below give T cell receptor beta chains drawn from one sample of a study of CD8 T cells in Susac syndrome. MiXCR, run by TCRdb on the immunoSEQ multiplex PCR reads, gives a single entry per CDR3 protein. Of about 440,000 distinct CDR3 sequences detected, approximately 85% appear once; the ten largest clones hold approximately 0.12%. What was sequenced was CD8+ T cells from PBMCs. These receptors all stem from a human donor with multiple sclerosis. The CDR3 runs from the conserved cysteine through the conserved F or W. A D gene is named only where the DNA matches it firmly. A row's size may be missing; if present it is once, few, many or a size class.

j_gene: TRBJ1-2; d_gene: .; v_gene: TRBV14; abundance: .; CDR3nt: TGTGCCAGCAGCCAAGAGATGGACTACTATGGCTACACCTTC; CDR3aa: CASSQEMDYYGYTF
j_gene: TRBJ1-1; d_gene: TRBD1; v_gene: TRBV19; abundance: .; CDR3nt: TGTGCCAGTAGTGGACCGGGACAGGGGTGGAAAGGCACTGAAGCTTTCTTT; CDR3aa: CASSGPGQGWKGTEAFF
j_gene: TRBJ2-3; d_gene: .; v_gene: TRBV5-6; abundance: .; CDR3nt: TGTGCCAGCAGCTTATTCCGGGGGACCCCACCAGATACGCAGTATTTT; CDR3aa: CASSLFRGTPPDTQYF
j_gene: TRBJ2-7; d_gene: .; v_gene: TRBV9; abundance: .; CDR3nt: TGTGCCAGCAGCCCCCGGGCAAGGGTCTACGAGCAGTACTTC; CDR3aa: CASSPRARVYEQYF
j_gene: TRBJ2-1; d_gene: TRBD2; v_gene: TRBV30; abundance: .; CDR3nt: TGTGCCTGGAGTCCCGGACTAGCGGGGGAGCAGTTCTTC; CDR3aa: CAWSPGLAGEQFF
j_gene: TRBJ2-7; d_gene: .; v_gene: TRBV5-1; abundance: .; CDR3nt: TGCGCCAGCAGCTTGTCCGGGGCGATGGACGAGCAGTACTTC; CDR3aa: CASSLSGAMDEQYF
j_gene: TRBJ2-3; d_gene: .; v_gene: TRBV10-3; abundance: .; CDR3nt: TGTGCCATCAGCGGTACAGGGACCCTCGCAGATACGCAGTATTTT; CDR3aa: CAISGTGTLADTQYF
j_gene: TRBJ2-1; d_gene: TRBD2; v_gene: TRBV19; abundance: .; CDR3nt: TGTGCCAGTAGTACCCCGGGACTAGAGGAGCATGAGCAGTTCTTC; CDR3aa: CASSTPGLEEHEQFF
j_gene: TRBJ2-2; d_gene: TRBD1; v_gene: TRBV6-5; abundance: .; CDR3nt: TGTGCCACGAACCCGGGGACAGGGCAGGGCGGGGAGCTGTTTTTT; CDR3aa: CATNPGTGQGGELFF
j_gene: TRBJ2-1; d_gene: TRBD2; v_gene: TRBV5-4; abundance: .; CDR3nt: TGTGCCAGCAGCCGTAATCCCGGGACTAGCAATGAGCAGTTCTTC; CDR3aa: CASSRNPGTSNEQFF
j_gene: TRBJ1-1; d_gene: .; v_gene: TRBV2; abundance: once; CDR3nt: TGTGCAAGACTTGGACGGGACACTGAAGCTTTCTTT; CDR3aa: CARLGRDTEAFF
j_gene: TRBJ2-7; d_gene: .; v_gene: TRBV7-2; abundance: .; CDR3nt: TGTGCCAGCAATAGCTACCGCTCCTACGAGCAGTACTTC; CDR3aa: CASNSYRSYEQYF
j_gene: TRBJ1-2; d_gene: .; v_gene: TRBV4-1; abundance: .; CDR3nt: TGCGCCAGCAGCCAAGTCGCTTTGACAGACGGGGCCGACAATGGCTACACCTTC; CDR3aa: CASSQVALTDGADNGYTF
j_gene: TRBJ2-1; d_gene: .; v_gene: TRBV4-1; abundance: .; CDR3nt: TGCGCCAGCAGCCGAGAACAGGGAAAATCCTGCAATGAGCAGTTCTTC; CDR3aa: CASSREQGKSCNEQFF
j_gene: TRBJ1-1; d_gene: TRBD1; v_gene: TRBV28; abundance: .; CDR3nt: TGTGCCAGCAGAGGGGGCGGCTTAAACACTGAAGCTTTCTTT; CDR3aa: CASRGGGLNTEAFF
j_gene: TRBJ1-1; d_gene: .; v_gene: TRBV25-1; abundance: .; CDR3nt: TGTGCCAGCAGCCGCGGGACGGCGAACACTGAAGCTTTCTTT; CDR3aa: CASSRGTANTEAFF
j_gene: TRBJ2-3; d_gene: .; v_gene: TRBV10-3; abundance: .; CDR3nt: TGTGCCATCAGTGAGAGGGACAACACAGATACGCAGTATTTT; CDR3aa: CAISERDNTDTQYF
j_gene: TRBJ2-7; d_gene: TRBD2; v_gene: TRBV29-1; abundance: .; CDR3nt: TGCAGCGTTGAAGGATGGGGACTAGCGGACTACGAGCAGTACTTC; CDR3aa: CSVEGWGLADYEQYF
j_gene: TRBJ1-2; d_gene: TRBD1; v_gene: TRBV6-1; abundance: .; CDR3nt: TGTGCCAGCAGTGAAGGGTTGGACAGGGTCGGGGGCTACACCTTC; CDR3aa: CASSEGLDRVGGYTF
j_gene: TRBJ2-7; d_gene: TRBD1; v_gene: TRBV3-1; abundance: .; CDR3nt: TGTGCCAGCAGCCAAGATCACAGGGACAGCTACGAGCAGTACTTC; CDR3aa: CASSQDHRDSYEQYF
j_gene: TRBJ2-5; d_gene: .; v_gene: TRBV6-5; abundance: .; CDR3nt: TGTGCCAGCAGTTACGCAGGTCCAGGGCCTCAAGAGACCCAGTACTTC; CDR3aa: CASSYAGPGPQETQYF
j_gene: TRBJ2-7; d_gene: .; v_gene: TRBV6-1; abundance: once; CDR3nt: TGTGCCAGCAGTGAAGAGAGGTTTTCGGGATGGTTTATCGAGCAGTACTTC; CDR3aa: CASSEERFSGWFIEQYF
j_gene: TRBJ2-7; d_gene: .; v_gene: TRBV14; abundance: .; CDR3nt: TGTGCCAGCAGCCAAGAAGCGGACCCGAAACTCGAGCAGTACTTC; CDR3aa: CASSQEADPKLEQYF
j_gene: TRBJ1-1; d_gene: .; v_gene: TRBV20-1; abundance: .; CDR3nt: TGCAGTGCTAGAGATGCAGGCCTTGGCACTGAAGCTTTCTTT; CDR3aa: CSARDAGLGTEAFF
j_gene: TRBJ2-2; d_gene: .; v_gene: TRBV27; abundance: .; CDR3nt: TGTGCCAGCAGTTTATACCCAGGGACGAACACCGGGGAGCTGTTTTTT; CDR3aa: CASSLYPGTNTGELFF
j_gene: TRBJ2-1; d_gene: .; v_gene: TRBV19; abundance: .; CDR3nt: TGTGCCAGTAGTATTGACCTAGGCGATGAGCAGTTCTTC; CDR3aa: CASSIDLGDEQFF
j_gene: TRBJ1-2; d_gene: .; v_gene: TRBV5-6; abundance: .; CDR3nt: TGTGCCAGCAGCTTATTCTTCGGGGGTTTTAGCGGCTACACCTTC; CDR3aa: CASSLFFGGFSGYTF
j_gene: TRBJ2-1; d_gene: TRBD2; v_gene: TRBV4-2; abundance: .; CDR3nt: TGTGCCAGCAGCCAAGCTTCAGCGGGGGGATACAATGAGCAGTTCTTC; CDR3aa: CASSQASAGGYNEQFF
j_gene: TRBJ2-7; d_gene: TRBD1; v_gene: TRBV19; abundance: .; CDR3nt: TGTGCCAGTCAAGGGACAGGGGCCTACGAGCAGTACTTC; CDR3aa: CASQGTGAYEQYF
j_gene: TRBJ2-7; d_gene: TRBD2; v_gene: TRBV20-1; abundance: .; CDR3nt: TGCAGTGCTAGAGATCTAGCCCCCAGCGGGGTTCTGTACGAGCAGTACTTC; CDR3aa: CSARDLAPSGVLYEQYF
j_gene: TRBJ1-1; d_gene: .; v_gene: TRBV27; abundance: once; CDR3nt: TGTGCCAGCAGTATAAATCAGGGATCTACCACTATGAACACTGAAGCTTTCTTT; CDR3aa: CASSINQGSTTMNTEAFF
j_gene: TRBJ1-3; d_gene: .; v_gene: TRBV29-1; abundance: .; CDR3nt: TGCAGCGTTGAAGTTTCTACAGGGAGGCTGACTGGAAACACCATATATTTT; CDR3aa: CSVEVSTGRLTGNTIYF
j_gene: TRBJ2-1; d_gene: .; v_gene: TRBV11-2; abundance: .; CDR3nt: TGTGCCAGCAGCTTATCGGCCAGGGCTACCTACAATGAGCAGTTCTTC; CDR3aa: CASSLSARATYNEQFF
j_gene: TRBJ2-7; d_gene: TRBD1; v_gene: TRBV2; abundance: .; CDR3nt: TGTGCCAGCAGTACAACGAACAGGGGGCTCTACGAGCAGTACTTC; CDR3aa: CASSTTNRGLYEQYF
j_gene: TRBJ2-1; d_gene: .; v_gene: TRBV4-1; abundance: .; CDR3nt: TGCGCCAGCAGCAAGCGTTTCGCCAATGAGCAGTTCTTC; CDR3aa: CASSKRFANEQFF
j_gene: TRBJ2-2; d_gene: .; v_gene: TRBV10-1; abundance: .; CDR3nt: TGCGCCAGCAGGGACCGACAGGACACCGGGGAGCTGTTTTTT; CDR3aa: CASRDRQDTGELFF
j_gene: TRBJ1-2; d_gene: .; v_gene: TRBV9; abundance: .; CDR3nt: TGTGCCAGCAGCGTAGGAACAGATTTTAACTATGGCTACACCTTC; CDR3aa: CASSVGTDFNYGYTF
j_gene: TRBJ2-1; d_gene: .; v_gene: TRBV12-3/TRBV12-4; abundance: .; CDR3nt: TGTGCCAGCAGTCCCGTTGGTATGAGCTCCTACAATGAGCAGTTCTTC; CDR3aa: CASSPVGMSSYNEQFF
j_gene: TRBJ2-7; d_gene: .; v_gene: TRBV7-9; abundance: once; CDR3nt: TGTGCCAGCAGCTTACCAAACTCGGACGAGCAGTACTTC; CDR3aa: CASSLPNSDEQYF
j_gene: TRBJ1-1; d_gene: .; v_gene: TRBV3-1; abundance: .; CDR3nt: TGTGCCAGCAGCCCACCTGGGCCTGAAGCTTTCTTT; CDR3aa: CASSPPGPEAFF
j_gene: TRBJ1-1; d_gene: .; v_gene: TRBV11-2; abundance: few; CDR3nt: TGTGCCAGCAGCAAAGCGGGGCGCGGTGAAGCTTTCTTT; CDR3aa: CASSKAGRGEAFF
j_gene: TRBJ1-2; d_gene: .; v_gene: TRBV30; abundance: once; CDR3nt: TGTGCCTGGTTCACGGCGTCAGCCTATGGCTACACCTTC; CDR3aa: CAWFTASAYGYTF
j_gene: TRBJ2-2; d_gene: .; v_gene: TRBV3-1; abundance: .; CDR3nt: TGTGCCAGCAGCCAAGAAGGGACCGTTGTGAGGGGGGAGCTGTTTTTT; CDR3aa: CASSQEGTVVRGELFF
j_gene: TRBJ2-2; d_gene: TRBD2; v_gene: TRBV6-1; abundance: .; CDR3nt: TGTGCCAGCAAAGAGGGTTTGAGCGGGGCTAATACCGGGGAGCTGTTTTTT; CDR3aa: CASKEGLSGANTGELFF
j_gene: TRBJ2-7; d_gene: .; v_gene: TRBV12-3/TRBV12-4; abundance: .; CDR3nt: TGTGCCAGCTCTGTCGGGGGCGCGACGTACGAGCAGTACTTC; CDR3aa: CASSVGGATYEQYF
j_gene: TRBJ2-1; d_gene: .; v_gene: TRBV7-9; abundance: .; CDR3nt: TGTGCCAGCAGCTTAGTAGGGGCGCGGATCTATGAGCAGTTCTTC; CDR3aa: CASSLVGARIYEQFF
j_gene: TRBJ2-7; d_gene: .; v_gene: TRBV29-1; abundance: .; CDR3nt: TGCAGCGTTGGAAGAGCCTCGGGGGACGACGAGCAGTACTTC; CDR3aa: CSVGRASGDDEQYF
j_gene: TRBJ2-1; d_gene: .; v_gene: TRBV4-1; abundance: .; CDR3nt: TGCGCCAGCAGCCTTAAAACGGGGAATGAGCAGTTCTTC; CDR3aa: CASSLKTGNEQFF
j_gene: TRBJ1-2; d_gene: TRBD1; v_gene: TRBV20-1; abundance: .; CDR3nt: TGCAGTGCTATTTATCAATCCCGGACAGGGGGGTATGGCTACACCTTC; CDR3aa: CSAIYQSRTGGYGYTF
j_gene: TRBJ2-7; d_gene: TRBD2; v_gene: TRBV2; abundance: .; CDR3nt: TGTGCCAGCCCCCGGGGGGGGCCTCGGGACGAGCAGTACTTC; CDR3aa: CASPRGGPRDEQYF